The rows below give T cell receptor beta chains drawn from one sample of a study of T-cell memory formation after mild COVID-19. Each CDR3 protein gets one entry after TCRdb re-called the 5' RACE reads with MiXCR. The data show a few hundred thousand distinct CDR3 sequences, about 17% seen once. The material sequenced was PBMCs or a T cell subset sorted from them (not recorded which). All receptors come from a man between 18 and 29 years old who had mild COVID-19 (a few samples of this study predate the infection). Cell type and time point are not known. CDR3s include the opening cysteine and the closing phenylalanine or tryptophan. A D gene is named only where the DNA matches it firmly. Expanded clones get a size class; other rows say once, few or many, or leave the size out.

clone_size	v_call	j_call	d_call	cdr3_nt	cdr3_aa
NA	TRBV4-3	TRBJ2-6	NA	TGCGCCAGCAGCCCTGAAGGGGGCTCTGGGGCCAACGTCCTGACTTTC	CASSPEGGSGANVLTF
few	TRBV18	TRBJ1-5	TRBD1	TGTGCCAGCTCACGAGGGCAGGGGGCTATAAATCAGCCCCAGCATTTT	CASSRGQGAINQPQHF
few	TRBV4-1	TRBJ2-7	NA	TGCGCCAGCAGCCAAGCCGGACCTTGGGGGTTGGACGAGCAGTACTTC	CASSQAGPWGLDEQYF
NA	TRBV5-1	TRBJ2-5	TRBD2	TGCGCCAGCAGCTTGATGCTAGCGGGGAAAGAGACCCAGTACTTC	CASSLMLAGKETQYF
NA	TRBV9	TRBJ1-3	NA	TGTGCCAGCAGCGTAGGTGGTGGCCGATCTGTAAACACCATATATTTT	CASSVGGGRSVNTIYF
few	TRBV12-3/TRBV12-4	TRBJ2-7	TRBD1	TGTGCCAGCAACGTGGGTGGACAGGGGGCGTTTCGGTACTTC	CASNVGGQGAFRYF
few	TRBV7-9	TRBJ1-1	NA	TGTGCCAGCACCCTCCCCGGGACTGAAGCTTTCTTT	CASTLPGTEAFF
NA	TRBV6-2/TRBV6-3	TRBJ2-6	NA	TGTGCCAGCAGTCATCCAGTGGTATACGACGACAGTTCCTCTGGGGCCAACGTCCTGACTTTC	CASSHPVVYDDSSSGANVLTF
few	TRBV4-2	TRBJ1-6	NA	TGTGCCAGCAGCCAATGGTCCGGGGTGACCTATAATTCACCCCTCCACTTT	CASSQWSGVTYNSPLHF
many	TRBV12-3/TRBV12-4	TRBJ2-5	NA	TGTGCCAGCAGCCTAATGGGGGCCCGGGACGGCAAAGAGACCCAGTACTTC	CASSLMGARDGKETQYF
few	TRBV7-6	TRBJ2-2	TRBD1	TGTGCCAGCAGCTTAACCTGGACAGGGAGGAAGAACACCGGGGAGCTGTTTTTT	CASSLTWTGRKNTGELFF
many	TRBV5-1	TRBJ2-4	TRBD1	TGCGCCAGCAGCTTGGAGGTCGGGACAGTTGACATTCAGTACTTC	CASSLEVGTVDIQYF
NA	TRBV7-2	TRBJ2-2	NA	TGTGCCAGCAGCTTGGCGACAGCGAACACCGGGGAGCTGTTTTTT	CASSLATANTGELFF
few	TRBV4-1	TRBJ1-5	NA	TGCGCCAGCAGTCCTGCTGGGGGCAATCAGCCCCAGCATTTT	CASSPAGGNQPQHF
many	TRBV9	TRBJ1-1	NA	TGTGCCAGCAGCGTCGGTGTTAGCGCTGAAGCTTTCTTT	CASSVGVSAEAFF
NA	TRBV7-9	TRBJ2-3	TRBD2	TGTGCCAGCAGCCCCCTCGGGGGGGCTACAGATACGCAGTATTTT	CASSPLGGATDTQYF
few	TRBV20-1	TRBJ2-3	TRBD2	TGCAGTGCTCCCCCCGGGGGGGGCGGCACAGATACGCAGTATTTT	CSAPPGGGGTDTQYF
once	TRBV19	TRBJ1-5	TRBD1	TGTGCCAGTAGCGGGACAGGTCGGGGGAATCAGCCCCAGCATTTT	CASSGTGRGNQPQHF
few	TRBV15	TRBJ1-2	TRBD1	TGTGCCACCAGCAGGGACAGGGAGGGCGGCTACACCTTC	CATSRDREGGYTF
few	TRBV7-2	TRBJ1-1	TRBD1	TGTGCCACCACGGGACAGGGCATGAACACTGAAGCTTTCTTT	CATTGQGMNTEAFF